What follows are 22 T cell receptor beta chains derived from one specimen sequenced in a study of Ad26.COV2.S vaccination and SARS-CoV-2 variants listed by TCRdb under 2021. The treatment or condition label on this specimen signifies: some 20 received Ad26.COV2.S at low or high dose, single or two shots; 5 received placebo; per-sample allocation not given. For vaccine and placebo recipients, repertoires were sequenced using samples collected on day 63 after the first injection. Library construction relied on the immunoSEQ multiplex PCR assay. What TCRdb holds here is the immuneACCESS table cut down to in-frame rearrangements. Part of the clones is not present; checked against another copy, under half of the missing clones reflect an unresolved V gene, and the others are unexplained. In all, the sample holds approximately 300,000 clones, and roughly 80% of those were seen once. The top ten constitute around 2% of the sample.

Source: peripheral blood, taken in a trial of Ad26.COV2.S vaccine versus placebo. The receptors originated from a person between 18 and 60 years old who received the Ad26.COV2.S COVID-19 vaccine or a placebo.

V and J are TRBV3-1 (or the pseudogene TRBV3-2) and TRBJ1-5; 7 bases line up with TRBD1. CDR1 and CDR2 from the germline V gene are LGHDT and YNNKEL (reference sequence). Unmatched junction bases numbered 5, after V lost 4 bases and J lost 5 bases. The length of the CDR3 is 14 residues. The CDR3: CASSRDRVYQPQHF. DNA of the CDR3: TGTGCCAGCAGCCGAGACAGGGTATATCAGCCCCAGCATTTT.

The V and J genes are TRBV6-6 and TRBJ1-4, with 7 nucleotides matching TRBD1. CDR1 and CDR2 from the germline V gene are MNHNY and SVGAGI (reference sequence). This CDR3 comprises 16 residues. Trimming at V came to 6 bases and at J to 8 bases, leaving 15 bases not matched to a gene. The CDR3 reads CASSNRQGLTGEKLFF. The CDR3 coding sequence is TGTGCCAGCAGCAATCGACAGGGCCTAACAGGGGAAAAACTGTTTTTT.

The J gene is TRBJ1-2, the V gene TRBV4-1, with D unresolved. The V end was cut by 3 bases, the J end by 8 bases, with 19 bases between. Germline values: CDR1 MGHRA, CDR2 YSYEKL. CDR3 length: 15 residues. Here the CDR3 reads CASSHPPVGYRGYTF. The CDR3 nucleotides read TGCGCCAGCAGCCATCCACCGGTGGGGTATCGGGGCTACACCTTC.

This chain uses TRBV7-7 with TRBJ2-1, with D perhaps TRBD1 or TRBD2 (6 bases each). Trimming pared 2 bases from V and 2 bases from J, leaving 13 bases between. The CDR3 is made up of 16 amino acids. Germline-derived CDR1 and CDR2 are SSHAT and FNYEAQ (reference sequence). The CDR3 nucleotides read TGTGCCAGCAGCTTATATAGAGGGGGGCCCTACAATGAGCAGTTCTTC. This encodes CASSLYRGGPYNEQFF.

The chain couples TRBV19 to TRBJ1-4, with 7 bases matching TRBD1. The ends lost 8 bases at V and 7 bases at J; junction bases unmatched: 10. Per germline, CDR1 LNHDA and CDR2 SQIVND (reference sequence). The CDR3 has 14 amino acids. CDR3 nucleotide sequence: TGTGCCAGTGGTTTCGGGCAGGGGGGTGAAAAACTGTTTTTT. Encoded protein: CASGFGQGGEKLFF.

This rearrangement joins TRBV19 to TRBJ1-5, with 7 bases aligning to TRBD1. The V gene end was trimmed by 3 bases and the J gene end by 0 bases; junction bases not matched to a gene: 5. Per the germline V gene, CDR1 is LNHDA and CDR2 is SQIVND (reference sequence). The CDR3 sequence is 16 residues long. The CDR3 DNA is TGTGCCAGTAGTATCCGGGCAGGGGGTAGCAATCAGCCCCAGCATTTT. It yields the protein CASSIRAGGSNQPQHF.

The chain employs TRBV7-8 and TRBJ2-5, with 8 nucleotides matching TRBD2. Germline values: CDR1 SGHVS, CDR2 FQNEAQ. This CDR3 is built from 20 residues. V lost 4 bases and J lost 7; bases outside the gene matches: 26. The CDR3 sequence: CASSSSPRFNLAGPLGTQYF. CDR3 nucleotide sequence: TGTGCCAGCAGCTCCTCACCGAGATTCAACTTAGCGGGGCCCCTCGGGACCCAGTACTTC.

V is TRBV6-5 and J is TRBJ2-5, with TRBD1 matching over 8 bases. This CDR3 contains 15 residues. V lost 6 bases to trimming and J lost 5 bases; unmatched junction nucleotides: 11. From germline, CDR1 is MNHEY and CDR2 SVGAGI. DNA of the CDR3: TGTGCCAGCAGCCAAACACTGAACAGGGGGGAGACCCAGTACTTC. It codes for CASSQTLNRGETQYF.

DNA of the CDR3: TGTGCCAGTAGTAGGGGCAGCCCGAACCAAGAGACCCAGTACTTC. Its protein is CASSRGSPNQETQYF. This chain joins TRBV19 and TRBJ2-5, with a tentative D call TRBD1 (5 bases). This CDR3 is 15 amino acids long. Trimming left V 4 bases short and J 0 bases short, with 12 bases between. Looked up from germline, CDR1 is LNHDA and CDR2 is SQIVND (reference sequence).

This rearrangement joins TRBV12-3 or TRBV12-4 to TRBJ2-7; the D is unclear. The CDR3 length is 13 residues. Trimming stripped 6 bases from V and 2 bases from J, with 11 bases between. The CDR3 reads CASSSHGTYEQYF. The CDR3, as DNA: TGTGCCAGCAGCTCCCATGGGACCTACGAGCAGTACTTC.

This clone has a handful of counts. This sample includes further DNA sequences coding for the same CDR3. The J gene is TRBJ2-5, the V gene TRBV2; D is uncertain. CDR3 length: 12 residues. Germline-derived CDR1 and CDR2 are SNHLY and FYNNEI. Trimming cost V 6 bases and J 1 base, with 6 bases left between them. CDR3 loop: CASSYSQETQYF. For the CDR3, the DNA is TGTGCCAGCAGCTACAGCCAAGAGACCCAGTACTTC.

The V call is TRBV5-6, the J call TRBJ1-2, with TRBD1 as a possible D gene (5 bases). The V gene's germline CDR1 is SGHDT and CDR2 YYEEEE. V gave up 0 bases and J gave up 4 bases, with 13 bases separating them. This CDR3 is 15 amino acids long. CDR3 nucleotides: TGTGCCAGCAGCTTGGCGCCGGAAAGGGGCTATGGCTACACCTTC. Translation: CASSLAPERGYGYTF.

The table lists this clone with a count of one. The genes are TRBV7-9 and TRBJ1-2; D ambiguous. CDR1 is SEHNR, CDR2 FQNEAQ, per germline (reference sequence). Trimming stripped 5 bases from V and 3 bases from J, with 10 bases between. CDR3 length: 13 amino acids. The CDR3 coding sequence is TGTGCCAGCAGCCCCGGGCCCGACTATGGCTACACCTTC. Translation gives CASSPGPDYGYTF.

The gene calls are TRBV18 and TRBJ2-7; 7 bases match TRBD1. Germline CDR1 and CDR2: KGHSH and LQKENI. The J segment lost 2 bases and the V segment lost 3 bases, leaving 4 bases of the junction unmatched. The CDR3 covers 14 residues. Here the CDR3 reads CASSPGQAPYEQYF. CDR3 DNA sequence: TGTGCCAGCTCACCCGGACAGGCCCCCTACGAGCAGTACTTC.

The chain couples TRBV4-2 to TRBJ1-2, with a tentative D call TRBD1 (6 bases). Germline V lookup: CDR1 LGHNA, CDR2 YNFKEQ. The CDR3 length is 15 residues. V dropped 1 base and J dropped 4 bases, with 13 bases sitting between them. The chain's CDR3 is CASSQGGLGAYGYTF. The CDR3 region has the DNA TGTGCCAGCAGCCAAGGGGGGCTGGGGGCCTATGGCTACACCTTC.

The chain carries TRBV9 and TRBJ1-1, with D possibly matching TRBD1 (6 bases). The CDR3 has 16 residues. With 0 bases removed from V and 1 base from J, the gap between germline ends came to 13 bases. Germline V CDR1 and CDR2: SGDLS, YYNGEE. CDR3: CASSVEPAGQNTEAFF. CDR3 DNA sequence: TGTGCCAGCAGCGTAGAGCCGGCGGGACAGAACACTGAAGCTTTCTTT.

This clone was observed once. The V call is TRBV6-5, the J call TRBJ1-1; D is undetermined. CDR1 is MNHEY, CDR2 SVGAGI, per germline. The V end was cut by 8 bases, the J end by 0 bases, with 7 bases between. The CDR3 loop spans 12 amino acids. As DNA, the CDR3 is TGTGCCAGCGGGAGGATGAACACTGAAGCTTTCTTT. Encoded protein: CASGRMNTEAFF.

The chain uses TRBV19 and TRBJ1-2, with D tentatively TRBD1 (5 bases). V was cut by 5 bases and J by 6 bases, with 19 bases left in between. The CDR3 totals 15 residues. Germline V lookup: CDR1 LNHDA, CDR2 SQIVND (reference sequence). Here the CDR3 DNA reads TGTGCCAGTAGTGAGACGGGACCCAAAAGTAATGGCTACACCTTC. Its translation is CASSETGPKSNGYTF.

The rearrangement joins TRBV10-3 to TRBJ2-7; D gene ambiguous. The germline CDR1 and CDR2 sequences are ENHRY and SYGVKD. The CDR3 consists of 16 residues. V lost 0 bases and J 3 bases, leaving 15 bases between the germline ends. The chain's CDR3 is CAISESNGLSDYEQYF. The CDR3 coding sequence is TGTGCCATCAGTGAGTCGAATGGTCTCTCAGACTACGAGCAGTACTTC.

The chain links TRBV10-1 to TRBJ2-3; no definite D call. The germline V and J ends were trimmed by 8 bases and 4 bases, with 16 bases remaining between them. Germline CDR1 reads WNHNN; CDR2 reads SYGVQD (reference sequence). This CDR3 is built from 14 residues. The CDR3 loop is CASSGPGLADTQYF. The CDR3 DNA reads as TGCGCCAGCTCCGGACCCGGGCTGGCAGATACGCAGTATTTT.

The rearrangement uses TRBV19 and TRBJ2-4, with D tentatively TRBD1 (7 bases). The V and J ends lost 3 bases and 2 bases respectively, with 14 bases between them. CDR1 is LNHDA and CDR2 is SQIVND in the germline V gene (reference sequence). The CDR3 totals 16 residues. CDR3 protein: CASSIGGGESKNIQYF. The CDR3 DNA sequence: TGTGCCAGTAGTATTGGAGGGGGCGAATCCAAAAACATTCAGTACTTC.

This sequence joins TRBV9 and TRBJ1-1; D is undetermined. V dropped 0 bases and J dropped 3 bases, with 3 bases sitting between them. The CDR3 loop spans 12 amino acids. Germline V gene data show CDR1 as SGDLS and CDR2 as YYNGEE. Here the CDR3 DNA reads TGTGCCAGCAGCGTAGGATACACTGAAGCTTTCTTT. The encoded protein is CASSVGYTEAFF.